These 2 T cell receptor beta chains originate from one sample sequenced in a study of blood T cell repertoires in COVID-19. This table comes from immunoSEQ multiplex PCR, and its TCRdb copy is limited to in-frame clones, with some not included. The repertoire holds under 85,000 clones, with more than 75% as singletons. Specimen: peripheral blood. The receptors shown here come from a human donor in a cohort sampled during active COVID-19.

This chain connects TRBV19 to TRBJ1-3, with no clear D. V was clipped by 3 bases and J by 1 base, with 7 bases between them. There are 14 residues in the CDR3. Germline-derived CDR1 and CDR2 are LNHDA and SQIVND (reference sequence). For the CDR3, the DNA is TGTGCCAGTAGTATCAACAGATCTGGAAACACCATATATTTT. Translating it yields CASSINRSGNTIYF.

The J gene is TRBJ1-1, the V gene TRBV25-1; D uncertain. The germline gives CDR1 MGHDK, CDR2 SYGVNS. The V end was cut by 7 bases, the J end by 5 bases, with 8 bases between. This CDR3 spans 11 amino acids. The CDR3 sequence is CASTLGTEAFF. The CDR3 coding sequence is TGTGCCAGCACCCTCGGTACTGAAGCTTTCTTT.